This T cell receptor beta chain originates from a study of blood T cell repertoires in COVID-19. Overall study context: The United States, Italy and Spain supplied acute and convalescent COVID-19 samples. From T cells, B-cell-depleted T cells, or PBMCs came the material, which was cDNA or gDNA.

After removal of 6 bases from V and 3 bases from J, the junction contained 5 bases not matched to a gene. The CDR3 loop spans 14 amino acids. Germline V lookup: CDR1 SNHLY, CDR2 FYNNEI. Study processing details: Reference gene primer amplification gave nucleated cell count estimates. Generated by immunoSEQ multiplex PCR, the TCRdb table keeps only in-frame clones and is missing some. D and trimming come from the DNA, and the V and J calls and clone size come from that table. The data show about 140,000 clones, around 90% seen once. The chain recombines TRBV2 with TRBJ1-5; 7 nucleotides line up with TRBD1. The source is an elderly woman with acute or convalescent COVID-19. Sequenced material: peripheral blood. CDR3 DNA sequence: TGTGCCAGCAGCTTGGACAGGTTCAATCAGCCCCAGCATTTT. Translation gives CASSLDRFNQPQHF.